Each of the 7 T cell receptor beta chains below was sequenced from the same sample in a study of T cell responses to AZD1222 COVID-19 vaccine. Using immunoSEQ multiplex PCR, the repertoire was profiled, and TCRdb retains in-frame clones only, with some absent. Of approximately 140,000 clones in the sample, 91% were seen once. Sample: peripheral blood, taken 28 days after the second AZD1222 dose. The receptors were gathered from an adult who received the AZD1222 COVID-19 vaccine.

The J gene is TRBJ2-7, the V gene TRBV18; 10 bases line up with TRBD1. The V gene end was trimmed by 3 bases and the J gene end by 2 bases; junction bases not matched to a gene: 7. The CDR3 loop spans 16 amino acids. The germline V gene has CDR1 KGHSH and CDR2 LQKENI. DNA for the CDR3: TGTGCCAGCTCACCCCGAGACAGGGGGCGTACCTACGAGCAGTACTTC. It yields the protein CASSPRDRGRTYEQYF.

This clone was recorded once. The chain employs TRBV5-4 and TRBJ1-1; TRBD1 aligns across 12 bases. V dropped 0 bases and J dropped 5; count of bases not matched to a gene: 11. CDR1 is SGHNT and CDR2 is YYREEE in the germline V gene (reference sequence). The CDR3 length is 18 residues. Here the CDR3 reads CASSLGVFRDRGRTEAFF. Written as DNA, the CDR3 is TGTGCCAGCAGCTTGGGCGTTTTTCGGGACAGGGGGCGAACTGAAGCTTTCTTT.

The CDR3 sequence is CAIRSGPARGEDSPLHF. CDR3 DNA sequence: TGTGCCATCAGGAGCGGGCCGGCCCGTGGAGAGGATTCACCCCTCCACTTT. The V call is TRBV10-3, the J call TRBJ1-6, with D uncertain. The germline V gene encodes CDR1 ENHRY and CDR2 SYGVKD. Trimming cost V 6 bases and J 8 bases, with 23 bases left between them. This CDR3 has 17 residues.

The chain links TRBV5-4 to TRBJ2-1, with D possibly matching TRBD1 (6 bases). V was trimmed by 9 bases and J by 7 bases, leaving 20 bases between them. The CDR3 runs to 14 residues. The V gene's germline CDR1 is SGHNT and CDR2 YYREEE (reference sequence). The CDR3 is CATTITGKANEQFF. The CDR3 DNA reads TGTGCCACCACGATTACAGGGAAGGCAAATGAGCAGTTCTTC. The variable domain in full, with the rest retrieved from reference TRBV5-4 and TRBJ2-1, is ETGVTQSPTHLIKTRGQQVTLRCSSQSGHNTVSWYQQALGQGPQFIFQYYREEENGRGNFPPRFSGLQFPNYSSELNVNALELDDSALYLCATTITGKANEQFFGPGTRLTVL.

This chain connects TRBV5-1 to TRBJ2-1; D possibly uses TRBD1 or TRBD2 (5 bases each). The V end was cut by 0 bases, the J end by 3 bases, with 10 bases between. This CDR3 comprises 15 residues. In germline, CDR1 is SGHRS, CDR2 YFSETQ. For the CDR3, the DNA is TGCGCCAGCAGCTTGGGGGGGTCAGGCTACAATGAGCAGTTCTTC. It specifies CASSLGGSGYNEQFF.

This chain links TRBV19 with TRBJ2-7, with a tentative D call TRBD2 (5 bases). Trimming pared 3 bases from V and 9 bases from J, leaving 9 bases between. The CDR3 totals 11 residues. Germline CDR1 LNHDA, CDR2 SQIVND (reference sequence). The CDR3 spells CASSIGDRQYF. The CDR3 nucleotides are TGTGCCAGTAGTATCGGGGATAGGCAGTACTTC.

The CDR3 loop is CASSEKGQQNSPLHF. CDR3 sequence (DNA): TGTGCCAGTAGTGAGAAGGGACAGCAGAATTCACCCCTCCACTTT. V gene TRBV19 combines with J gene TRBJ1-6, with 7 bases fitting TRBD1. This CDR3 contains 15 residues. Germline lookup yields CDR1 LNHDA and CDR2 SQIVND (reference sequence). Unmatched junction bases numbered 8, after V lost 5 bases and J lost 7 bases.